The 14 T cell receptor beta chains reported below all come from one sample, sequenced in a study of T cell repertoires in cytomegalovirus infection. TCRdb reprocessed the reads with MiXCR, giving one entry per CDR3 protein. Here the sample spans roughly 280,000 distinct CDR3 sequences, roughly an eighth being singletons. Sequenced sample: PBMCs. These receptors were collected from a human donor in good health (CMV status not recorded). Some clones in this sample may be carry-over from other donors' samples.

This clonotype has ten or more counts. The J gene is TRBJ2-3, the V gene TRBV7-8; D not resolved. This CDR3 comprises 13 residues. V gave up 5 bases and J gave up 2 bases, with 8 bases separating them. Per the germline V gene, CDR1 is SGHVS and CDR2 is FQNEAQ. The CDR3 protein is CASSTLPTDTQYF. The CDR3 DNA follows: TGTGCCAGCAGCACGTTGCCCACAGATACGCAGTATTTT.

The rearrangement uses TRBV29-1 and TRBJ2-2; 13 bases are a match to TRBD2. The V segment lost 6 bases and the J segment 0 bases; nucleotides outside the gene matches: 1. The CDR3 totals 15 residues. Germline V gene data show CDR1 as SQVTM and CDR2 as ANQGSEA. In nucleotides, the CDR3 is TGCAGCGTAACTAGCGGGGGGGCGAACACCGGGGAGCTGTTTTTT. It yields the protein CSVTSGGANTGELFF.

The sample holds a few counts of this clonotype. The chain has TRBV20-1 and TRBJ1-4; D call uncertain. Germline V gene data show CDR1 as DFQATT and CDR2 as SNEGSKA (reference sequence). V lost 6 bases, J lost 8 bases, and 19 bases lay in between. CDR3 length: 14 residues. The CDR3 DNA sequence: TGCAGTGCCCCTCCCGGACGGGTAGGGGAAAAACTGTTTTTT. Protein: CSAPPGRVGEKLFF.

There are many counts of this clonotype. The CDR3 protein is CASSPHRPSGTYNEQFF. The CDR3, as DNA: TGTGCCAGTAGTCCTCATCGGCCTAGCGGGACCTACAATGAGCAGTTCTTC. The gene calls are TRBV19 and TRBJ2-1, with TRBD2 identical over 9 bases. The CDR3 is 17 residues long. Germline V gene data show CDR1 as LNHDA and CDR2 as SQIVND (reference sequence). The trim removed 5 bases at V and 2 bases at J, leaving 10 bases unmatched.

There are a few counts of this clonotype. V gene TRBV6-2 or TRBV6-3 combines with J gene TRBJ2-1, with D unclear. Germline-derived CDR1 and CDR2 are MNHEY and SVGEGT. The CDR3 extends over 13 amino acids. The germline V and J ends were trimmed by 4 bases and 8 bases, with 12 bases remaining between them. CDR3 sequence reads: CASSSSASDEQFF. The CDR3 DNA follows: TGTGCCAGCAGTTCAAGCGCCTCCGATGAGCAGTTCTTC.

This clonotype has ten or more counts. The genes are TRBV28 and TRBJ2-7, with TRBD1 matching over 10 bases. Germline values: CDR1 MDHEN, CDR2 SYDVKM. The length of the CDR3 is 16 residues. V dropped 5 bases and J dropped 6; count of bases not matched to a gene: 13. CDR3 in amino acids: CASSPMLSGTGVEQYF. The CDR3 bases are TGTGCCAGCAGTCCCATGCTCTCCGGGACAGGGGTCGAGCAGTACTTC.

This clonotype was picked up a small number of times. The V and J genes are TRBV6-6 and TRBJ1-6; a possible D gene is TRBD1 (5 bases). The CDR3 length is 16 residues. Germline CDR1 reads MNHNY; CDR2 reads SVGAGI (reference sequence). Trimming took off 7 bases at V and 0 bases at J, with 13 bases between the two ends. The CDR3 sequence: CASIRDASSYNSPLHF. CDR3 nucleotide sequence: TGTGCCAGCATCCGGGACGCCAGCTCCTATAATTCACCCCTCCACTTT.

The chain joins TRBV13 to TRBJ2-1; TRBD1 agrees at 9 bases. The CDR3 covers 12 residues. The J segment lost 15 bases and the V segment lost 5 bases, leaving 8 bases of the junction unmatched. From germline, CDR1 is PRHDT and CDR2 FYEKMQ (reference sequence). The CDR3 sequence: CASSIPGTGPFF. DNA of the CDR3: TGTGCCAGCAGCATCCCCGGGACAGGGCCGTTCTTC.

This clonotype was found many times. V and J are TRBV7-6 and TRBJ2-1, with TRBD2 as a possible D gene (6 bases). The V gene's germline CDR1 is SGHVS and CDR2 FNYEAQ. V gave up 5 bases and J gave up 1 base, with 9 bases separating them. The CDR3 spans 14 residues. Written as DNA, the CDR3 is TGTGCCAGCAGCGTCGCGGGATCCTACAATGAGCAGTTCTTC. Its protein is CASSVAGSYNEQFF.

This clonotype was found many times. The chain links TRBV12-3 or TRBV12-4 to TRBJ1-5; 7 positions agree with TRBD1. V was clipped by 1 base and J by 4 bases; unmatched bases: 4. The CDR3 length is 15 residues. CDR3 nucleotides: TGTGCCAGCAGTTTAGGGACAGGTAGAAATCAGCCCCAGCATTTT. Protein sequence: CASSLGTGRNQPQHF.

This chain joins TRBV20-1 and TRBJ1-1; possible D gene TRBD1, 5 bases. The CDR3 has 13 amino acids. From germline, CDR1 is DFQATT and CDR2 SNEGSKA (reference sequence). V was pared by 5 bases and J by 6 bases, with 16 bases between. CDR3 DNA sequence: TGCAGTGCTCAGGACCGATGGGGGGCTGAAGCTTTCTTT. Translation gives CSAQDRWGAEAFF.

This clonotype appeared many times. V gene TRBV10-3 combines with J gene TRBJ2-3; D unclear. V lost 5 bases and J 2 bases, leaving 14 bases between the germline ends. There are 15 residues in the CDR3. CDR1 and CDR2 (germline): ENHRY, SYGVKD. The CDR3 region is CAISFRTPATDTQYF. The DNA of the CDR3 is TGTGCCATCAGTTTTCGGACCCCCGCCACAGATACGCAGTATTTT.

This clonotype has ten or more counts. The rearrangement joins TRBV6-6 to TRBJ2-7; the match to TRBD1 covers 8 bases. Germline CDR1 reads MNHNY; CDR2 reads SVGAGI (reference sequence). The CDR3 runs 15 residues. Losses at the gene ends were 3 bases for V and 2 bases for J; bases not matched to a gene: 6. The CDR3 here is CASSYSGTGPYEQYF. The CDR3 DNA is TGTGCCAGCAGTTATTCCGGGACAGGCCCCTACGAGCAGTACTTC.

This sequence joins TRBV20-1 and TRBJ1-4, with D hard to call. Trimming removed 3 bases from V and 0 bases from J, with 8 bases in between. This CDR3 has 14 amino acids. Germline CDR1 DFQATT, CDR2 SNEGSKA (reference sequence). In DNA, the CDR3 is TGCAGTGCTAGTTGGGCGACAACTAATGAAAAACTGTTTTTT. Residues: CSASWATTNEKLFF.